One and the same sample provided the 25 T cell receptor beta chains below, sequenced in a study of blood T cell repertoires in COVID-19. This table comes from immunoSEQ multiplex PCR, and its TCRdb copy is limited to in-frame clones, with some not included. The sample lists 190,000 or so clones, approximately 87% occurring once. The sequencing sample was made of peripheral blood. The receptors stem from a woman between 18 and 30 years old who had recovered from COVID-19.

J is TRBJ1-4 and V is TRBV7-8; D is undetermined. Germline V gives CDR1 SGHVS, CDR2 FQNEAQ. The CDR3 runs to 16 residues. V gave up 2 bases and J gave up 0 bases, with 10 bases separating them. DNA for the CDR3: TGTGCCAGCAGCTTAAGAGGGAGGCCAACTAATGAAAAACTGTTTTTT. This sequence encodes CASSLRGRPTNEKLFF.

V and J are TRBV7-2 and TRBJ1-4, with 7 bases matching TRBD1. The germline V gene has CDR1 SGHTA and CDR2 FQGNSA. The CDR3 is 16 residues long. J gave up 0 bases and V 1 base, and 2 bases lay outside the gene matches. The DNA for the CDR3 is TGTGCCAGCAGCTTAGTTGGGACAGCAACTAATGAAAAACTGTTTTTT. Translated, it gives CASSLVGTATNEKLFF.

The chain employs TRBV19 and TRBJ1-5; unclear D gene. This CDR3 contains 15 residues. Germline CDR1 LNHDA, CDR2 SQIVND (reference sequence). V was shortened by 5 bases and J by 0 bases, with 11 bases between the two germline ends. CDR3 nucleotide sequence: TGTGCCAGTAGTCTCGCGCATAATAGCAATCAGCCCCAGCATTTT. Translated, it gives CASSLAHNSNQPQHF.

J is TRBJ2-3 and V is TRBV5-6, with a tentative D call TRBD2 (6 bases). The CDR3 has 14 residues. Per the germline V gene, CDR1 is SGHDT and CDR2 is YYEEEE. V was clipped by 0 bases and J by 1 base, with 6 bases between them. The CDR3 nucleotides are TGTGCCAGCAGCTTGGAGCGGGGCACAGATACGCAGTATTTT. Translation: CASSLERGTDTQYF.

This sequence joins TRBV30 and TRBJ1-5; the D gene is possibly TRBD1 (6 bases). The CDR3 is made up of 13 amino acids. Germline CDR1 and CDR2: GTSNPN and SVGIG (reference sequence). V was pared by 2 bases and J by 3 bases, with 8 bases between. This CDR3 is CAWSQGNNQPQHF. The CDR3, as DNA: TGTGCCTGGAGTCAGGGGAACAATCAGCCCCAGCATTTT.

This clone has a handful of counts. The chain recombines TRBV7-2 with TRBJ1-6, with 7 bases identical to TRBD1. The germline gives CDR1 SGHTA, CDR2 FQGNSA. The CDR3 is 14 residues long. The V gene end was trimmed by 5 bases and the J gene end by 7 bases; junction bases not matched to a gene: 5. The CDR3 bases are TGTGCCAGCAGCCCGCCGGGACAGAATTCACCCCTCCACTTT. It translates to CASSPPGQNSPLHF.

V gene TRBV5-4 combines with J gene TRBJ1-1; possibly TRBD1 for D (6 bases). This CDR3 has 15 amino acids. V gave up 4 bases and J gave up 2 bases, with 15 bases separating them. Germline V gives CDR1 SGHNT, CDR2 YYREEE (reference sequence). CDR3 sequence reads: CASSTRGGRNTEAFF. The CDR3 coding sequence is TGTGCCAGCAGCACGAGGGGGGGAAGAAACACTGAAGCTTTCTTT.

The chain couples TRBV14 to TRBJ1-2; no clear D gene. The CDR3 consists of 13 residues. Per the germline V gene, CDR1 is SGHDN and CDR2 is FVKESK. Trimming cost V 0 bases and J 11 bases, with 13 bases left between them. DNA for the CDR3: TGTGCCAGCAGCCAAGATTTTGGCGGACTTTACACCTTC. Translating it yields CASSQDFGGLYTF.

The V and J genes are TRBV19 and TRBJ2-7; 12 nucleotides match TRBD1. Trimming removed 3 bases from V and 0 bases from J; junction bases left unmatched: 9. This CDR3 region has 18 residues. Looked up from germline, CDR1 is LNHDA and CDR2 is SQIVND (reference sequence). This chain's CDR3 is CASSIRDRGPQSSYEQYF. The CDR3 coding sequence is TGTGCCAGTAGTATCCGGGACAGGGGGCCCCAGAGCTCCTACGAGCAGTACTTC. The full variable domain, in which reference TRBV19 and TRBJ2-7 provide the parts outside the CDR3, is DGGITQSPKYLFRKEGQNVTLSCEQNLNHDAMYWYRQDPGQGLRLIYYSQIVNDFQKGDIAEGYSVSREKKESFPLTVTSAQKNPTAFYLCASSIRDRGPQSSYEQYFGPGTRLTVT.

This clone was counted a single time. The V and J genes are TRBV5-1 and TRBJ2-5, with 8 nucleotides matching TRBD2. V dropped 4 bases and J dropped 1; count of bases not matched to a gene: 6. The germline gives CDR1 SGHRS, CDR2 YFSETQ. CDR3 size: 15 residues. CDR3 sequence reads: CASSTPSGPQETQYF. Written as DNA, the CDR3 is TGCGCCAGCAGCACCCCTAGCGGGCCCCAAGAGACCCAGTACTTC.

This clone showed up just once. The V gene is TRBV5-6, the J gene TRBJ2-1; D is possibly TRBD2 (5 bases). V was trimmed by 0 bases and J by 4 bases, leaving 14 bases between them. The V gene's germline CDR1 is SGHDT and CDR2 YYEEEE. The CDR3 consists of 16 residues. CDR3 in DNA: TGTGCCAGCAGCTTGGAGTACCTAGCTGCTTACAATGAGCAGTTCTTC. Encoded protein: CASSLEYLAAYNEQFF.

The CDR3 region has the DNA TGTGCCAGCAGGGAAACAGGGGGCCTCTCTGGGGCCAACGTCCTGACTTTC. It is translated as CASRETGGLSGANVLTF. This rearrangement joins TRBV13 to TRBJ2-6; 9 bases line up with TRBD1. Germline loops: CDR1 PRHDT, CDR2 FYEKMQ (reference sequence). The junction had 6 bases not matched to a gene; V was cut back by 6 bases and J by 0 bases. CDR3 size: 17 residues.

This CDR3 is CATSVADMNQPQHF. The CDR3 DNA reads as TGTGCCACCAGTGTCGCGGACATGAATCAGCCCCAGCATTTT. This sequence joins TRBV24-1 and TRBJ1-5; D perhaps matches TRBD1 (5 bases). CDR3 length: 14 residues. The V end lost 5 bases, the J end lost 4 bases, and 11 bases lay between the germline ends. CDR1 is KGHDR and CDR2 is SFDVKD in the germline V gene.

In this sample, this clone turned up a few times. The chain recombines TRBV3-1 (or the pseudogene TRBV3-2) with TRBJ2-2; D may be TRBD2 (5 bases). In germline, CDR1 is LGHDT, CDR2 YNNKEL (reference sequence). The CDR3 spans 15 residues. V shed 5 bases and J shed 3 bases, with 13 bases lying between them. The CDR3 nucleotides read TGTGCCAGCAGCACAACAGCGAGGGACACCGGGGAGCTGTTTTTT. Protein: CASSTTARDTGELFF.

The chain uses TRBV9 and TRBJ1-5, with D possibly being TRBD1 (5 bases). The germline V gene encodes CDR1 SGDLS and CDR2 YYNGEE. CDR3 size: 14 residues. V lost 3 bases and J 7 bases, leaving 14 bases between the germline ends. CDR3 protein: CASSAFGGDQPQHF. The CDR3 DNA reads TGTGCCAGCAGCGCCTTCGGGGGGGACCAGCCCCAGCATTTT.

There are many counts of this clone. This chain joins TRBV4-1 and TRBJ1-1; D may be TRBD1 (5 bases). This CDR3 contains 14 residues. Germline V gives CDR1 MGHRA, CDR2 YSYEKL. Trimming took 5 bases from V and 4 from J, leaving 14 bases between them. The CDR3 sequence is CASSAQGGATEAFF. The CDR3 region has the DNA TGCGCCAGCAGCGCCCAGGGAGGGGCCACTGAAGCTTTCTTT.

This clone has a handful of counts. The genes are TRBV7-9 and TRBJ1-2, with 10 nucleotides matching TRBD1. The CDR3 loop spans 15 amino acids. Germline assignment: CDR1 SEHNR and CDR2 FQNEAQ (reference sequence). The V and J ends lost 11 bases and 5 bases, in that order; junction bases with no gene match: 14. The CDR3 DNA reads TGTGCCGTGCTGGGCGGGGACAGGGGAGTTTATGGCTACACCTTC. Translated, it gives CAVLGGDRGVYGYTF.

The CDR3 DNA reads as TGTGCCAGTAGTGCCACAGGGGACGCCTACAATGAGCAGTTCTTC. As protein: CASSATGDAYNEQFF. The V and J genes are TRBV19 and TRBJ2-1; 7 bases are shared with TRBD1. Looked up from germline, CDR1 is LNHDA and CDR2 is SQIVND (reference sequence). J was trimmed by 2 bases and V by 5 bases; bases with no gene match: 6. The CDR3 length is 15 residues.

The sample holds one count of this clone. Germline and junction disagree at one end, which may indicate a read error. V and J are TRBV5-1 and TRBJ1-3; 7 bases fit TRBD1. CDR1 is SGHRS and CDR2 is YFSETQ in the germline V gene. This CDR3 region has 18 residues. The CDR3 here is CANSLGTGAASSGNTIYF. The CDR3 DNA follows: TGCGCCAACAGCTTGGGTACAGGGGCCGCTAGCTCTGGAAACACCATATATTTT.

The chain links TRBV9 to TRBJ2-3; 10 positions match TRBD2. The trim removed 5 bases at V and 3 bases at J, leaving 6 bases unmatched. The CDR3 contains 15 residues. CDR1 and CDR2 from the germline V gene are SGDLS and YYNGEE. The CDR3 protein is CASRKREGRTDTQYF. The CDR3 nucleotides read TGTGCCAGCAGAAAGCGGGAGGGCCGGACAGATACGCAGTATTTT.

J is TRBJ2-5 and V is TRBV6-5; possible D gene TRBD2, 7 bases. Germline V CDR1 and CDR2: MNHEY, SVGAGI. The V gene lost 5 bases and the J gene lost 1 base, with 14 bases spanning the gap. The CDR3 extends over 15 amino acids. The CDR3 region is CASSRAGARQETQYF. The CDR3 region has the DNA TGTGCCAGCAGTCGGGCGGGGGCCCGCCAAGAGACCCAGTACTTC.

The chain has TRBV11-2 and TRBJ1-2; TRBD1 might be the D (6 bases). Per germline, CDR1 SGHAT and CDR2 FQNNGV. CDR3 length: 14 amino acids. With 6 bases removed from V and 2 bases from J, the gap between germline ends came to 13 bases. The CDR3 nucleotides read TGTGCCAGCAGTTTGACAGGATCGAACTATGGCTACACCTTC. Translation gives CASSLTGSNYGYTF.

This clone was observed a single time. CDR3 sequence: CASSPTGPMNTEAFF. The CDR3 coding sequence is TGTGCCAGCAGCCCGACAGGGCCAATGAACACTGAAGCTTTCTTT. The rearrangement uses TRBV7-9 and TRBJ1-1; 7 bases match TRBD1. The germline V gene encodes CDR1 SEHNR and CDR2 FQNEAQ (reference sequence). CDR3 length equals 15 residues. Unmatched junction bases numbered 6, after V lost 5 bases and J lost 0 bases.

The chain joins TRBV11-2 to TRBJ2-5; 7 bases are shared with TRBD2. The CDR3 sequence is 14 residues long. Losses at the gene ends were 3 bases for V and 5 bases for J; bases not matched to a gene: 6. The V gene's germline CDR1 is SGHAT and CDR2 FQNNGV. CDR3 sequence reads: CASSLSGGWETQYF. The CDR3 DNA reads TGTGCCAGCAGCTTGTCGGGGGGATGGGAGACCCAGTACTTC.

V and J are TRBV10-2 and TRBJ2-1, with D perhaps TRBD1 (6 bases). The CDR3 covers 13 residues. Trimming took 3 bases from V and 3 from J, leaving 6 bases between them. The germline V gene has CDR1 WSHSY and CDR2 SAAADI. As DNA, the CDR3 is TGCGCCAGCAGTGACAGGGGCTACAATGAGCAGTTCTTC. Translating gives CASSDRGYNEQFF.